These 11 T cell receptor beta chains were sequenced from one sample in a study of control samples from healthy donors and cancer patients. Libraries were prepared by immunoSEQ multiplex PCR; TCRdb keeps only in-frame clonotypes and omits some of them. Of about 60,000 clones detected, roughly nine tenths appear once; the ten largest clones hold about 1.5%. The sequencing input was PBMCs. All receptors come from a man between 35 and 55 years old with colorectal cancer.

The chain links TRBV18 to TRBJ2-5; D uncertain. This CDR3 has 12 amino acids. V gave up 6 bases and J gave up 3 bases, with 8 bases separating them. Germline lookup yields CDR1 KGHSH and CDR2 LQKENI. The CDR3 reads CASSPKKETQYF. CDR3 nucleotide sequence: TGTGCCAGCTCCCCGAAAAAAGAGACCCAGTACTTC.

A single count supports this clone. This chain connects TRBV7-9 to TRBJ1-4; TRBD1 is a possible D gene (5 bases). Germline-derived CDR1 and CDR2 are SEHNR and FQNEAQ (reference sequence). This CDR3 comprises 16 residues. Trimming stripped 0 bases from V and 7 bases from J, with 15 bases between. CDR3 sequence: CASSLAGTPVREKLFF. CDR3 sequence (DNA): TGTGCCAGCAGCTTAGCCGGGACTCCGGTCCGTGAAAAACTGTTTTTT.

The chain combines TRBV6-5 with TRBJ2-3; D call uncertain. Germline values: CDR1 MNHEY, CDR2 SVGAGI. The V end lost 4 bases, the J end lost 7 bases, and 18 bases lay between the germline ends. CDR3 length: 15 amino acids. CDR3 nucleotides: TGTGCCAGCAGTTCTTCTGTGGGTAGTCTAAATACGCAGTATTTT. This translates into CASSSSVGSLNTQYF.

For the CDR3, the DNA is TGTGCCAGCAGCTTAGCAGGCAGTTCAGTAGGCACTGAAGCTTTCTTT. Amino acid sequence: CASSLAGSSVGTEAFF. J is TRBJ1-1 and V is TRBV7-9; no firm D call. CDR3 length equals 16 residues. V gave up 0 bases and J gave up 4 bases, with 15 bases separating them. Germline V CDR1 and CDR2: SEHNR, FQNEAQ (reference sequence).

The rearrangement joins TRBV9 to TRBJ2-7; 12 bases map to TRBD2. Germline V gene sequence: CDR1 SGDLS, CDR2 YYNGEE. CDR3 size: 16 residues. Losses at the gene ends were 4 bases for V and 7 bases for J; bases not matched to a gene: 12. For the CDR3, the DNA is TGTGCCAGCAGCCAAGGACTAGCGGGGCATCTGGGGGAGCAGTACTTC. Residues: CASSQGLAGHLGEQYF.

The table lists this clone with a count of one. J is TRBJ1-1 and V is TRBV19; TRBD1 might be the D (5 bases). V lost 3 bases and J 0 bases, leaving 20 bases between the germline ends. The CDR3 sequence is 18 residues long. The germline CDR1 and CDR2 sequences are LNHDA and SQIVND (reference sequence). CDR3 in DNA: TGTGCCAGTAGTATGGATGTCCCGGGGCTTAGCGTGAACACTGAAGCTTTCTTT. The encoded protein is CASSMDVPGLSVNTEAFF.

V is TRBV7-6 and J is TRBJ2-7; 12 positions agree with TRBD2. CDR1 is SGHVS, CDR2 FNYEAQ, per germline. The CDR3 sequence is 15 residues long. J lost 4 bases, V lost 5 bases, and 6 bases had no gene match. The CDR3 loop is CASSRGLAGTYEQYF. For the CDR3, the DNA is TGTGCCAGCAGCCGCGGACTAGCGGGGACTTACGAGCAGTACTTC.

The chain is built from TRBV4-3 and TRBJ2-5; D is perhaps TRBD2 (7 bases). Deletions cut 0 bases from V and 7 bases from J, with 18 bases between. CDR1 is LGHNA, CDR2 YSLEER, per germline. The CDR3 length is 16 residues. CDR3 sequence reads: CASSQDRAGASGTQYF. The CDR3 nucleotides are TGCGCCAGCAGCCAAGATAGGGCGGGGGCCTCCGGGACCCAGTACTTC.

This chain uses TRBV6-5 with TRBJ1-3, with no clear D. Germline V lookup: CDR1 MNHEY, CDR2 SVGAGI. The ends were cut back, 6 bases at V and 0 bases at J, with 12 bases in the middle. The CDR3 runs 15 residues. CDR3 residues: CASSNGRHSGNTIYF. Written as DNA, the CDR3 is TGTGCCAGCAGCAATGGACGGCACTCTGGAAACACCATATATTTT.

The J gene is TRBJ1-2, the V gene TRBV3-1 (or the pseudogene TRBV3-2); D not certain. V was clipped by 5 bases and J by 0 bases, with 13 bases between them. Germline lookup yields CDR1 LGHDT and CDR2 YNNKEL (reference sequence). The CDR3 is made up of 15 amino acids. DNA for the CDR3: TGTGCCAGCAGCTCTATTCGTGGTGCTAACTATGGCTACACCTTC. This codes for CASSSIRGANYGYTF.

This clone was observed once. The CDR3 DNA sequence: TGTGCCAGCAGCGAGGCTAGCAATGAAAAACTGTTTTTT. Protein sequence: CASSEASNEKLFF. V is TRBV5-4 and J is TRBJ1-4; the D is unclear. Trimming stripped 4 bases from V and 5 bases from J, with 9 bases between. Germline-derived CDR1 and CDR2 are SGHNT and YYREEE (reference sequence). The CDR3 sequence is 13 residues long.